The present entry profiles one TCR beta chain with its context. Antigen specificity is unknown. V shed 6 bases, J shed 5 bases, and the junction held 6 bases outside the gene matches. Germline lookup yields CDR1 LNHDA and CDR2 SQIVND (reference sequence). CDR3 size: 14 residues. The study profiled TCR beta VDJ and CDR3 using genomic DNA as template. TCRdb independently ran MiXCR on the reads; one entry per CDR3 protein. The sample lists some 280,000 distinct CDR3 sequences; 45% to 65% were seen once. This sample stems from a study of CD8+CD57+ T cells in acquired aplastic anemia. Whole-study results and caveats: Between the patient and control groups, CD8+ Simpson's diversity did not differ significantly. Comparison of patients with controls identified about 30 shared CD8+ CDR3 sequences.

This chain connects TRBV19 to TRBJ2-5; 10 bases are shared with TRBD1. The sequencing sample was made of sorted CD4+, CD8+, or CD8+CD57+ T cells (not recorded which) from PBMCs. The sequence came from a human donor with severe aplastic anemia or a healthy control (not recorded which). CDR3 sequence: CASRKTGGKETQYF. In nucleotides, the CDR3 is TGTGCCAGTAGGAAGACAGGGGGCAAGGAGACCCAGTACTTC.